Listed below are T cell receptor beta chains from one sample, sequenced in a study of blood T cell repertoires in COVID-19. Profiling relied on immunoSEQ multiplex PCR, and the TCRdb table lists in-frame clones only, not all of them. In the table there are 200,000 to 250,000 clones, 75% to 90% of which are singletons. Specimen: PBMCs or T cells enriched from blood (not recorded which). These receptors were taken from a woman in her twenties or thirties with acute COVID-19. Each CDR3 is given with its conserved first and last residue. Each record gives: V gene, D gene, clone size, J gene, CDR3 protein, CDR3 DNA. A D gene is named only where the DNA matches it firmly. Size values are once, few and many counts, or a class for expanded clones, and some rows have none.

TRBV3-1/TRBV3-2,.,.,TRBJ2-5,CASSRLAGDETQYF,TGTGCCAGCAGCCGTCTAGCAGGGGACGAGACCCAGTACTTC
TRBV7-3,TRBD2,.,TRBJ2-7,CASSLTASGLYEQYF,TGTGCCAGCAGCTTAACGGCTAGCGGATTGTACGAGCAGTACTTC
TRBV6-5,.,.,TRBJ1-5,CATSWAYGNQPQHF,TGTGCCACGAGCTGGGCGTACGGCAATCAGCCCCAGCATTTT
TRBV12-3/TRBV12-4,.,.,TRBJ1-1,CASSLGGNTEAFF,TGTGCCAGCAGTTTGGGGGGGAACACTGAAGCTTTCTTT
TRBV28,.,.,TRBJ1-1,CAILKRTEAFF,TGTGCCATCCTGAAGCGCACTGAAGCTTTCTTT
TRBV6-6,TRBD2,.,TRBJ2-2,CASGPSGGTGELFF,TGTGCCAGCGGCCCTAGCGGCGGCACCGGGGAGCTGTTTTTT
TRBV5-8,.,.,TRBJ1-2,CASSTTYSYGYTF,TGTGCCAGCAGCACGACCTACAGCTATGGCTACACCTTC
TRBV28,.,.,TRBJ1-4,CASSPPATNEKLFF,TGTGCCAGCAGCCCCCCGGCAACTAATGAAAAACTGTTTTTT
TRBV28,.,few,TRBJ1-6,CASGPGGASPLHF,TGTGCCAGCGGACCCGGTGGGGCTTCACCCCTCCACTTT
TRBV10-1,TRBD2,.,TRBJ2-3,CASGTSGTDTQYF,TGCGCCAGCGGGACTAGCGGCACAGATACGCAGTATTTT
TRBV12-5,TRBD1,.,TRBJ1-6,CASGLARGPGDNSPLHF,TGTGCTAGTGGTTTGGCGAGGGGGCCGGGGGATAATTCACCCCTCCACTTT
TRBV4-2,.,.,TRBJ1-3,CASSQPGMGGNTIYF,TGTGCCAGCAGCCAACCAGGGATGGGTGGAAACACCATATATTTT
TRBV3-1/TRBV3-2,.,.,TRBJ2-1,CASSLKGQVSNEQFF,TGTGCCAGCAGCCTAAAGGGGCAAGTAAGCAATGAGCAGTTCTTC
TRBV19,.,once,TRBJ2-7,CASSPLGQGGSYEQYF,TGTGCCAGTAGTCCCCTTGGGCAGGGGGGATCCTACGAGCAGTACTTC
TRBV9,.,.,TRBJ1-1,CASSSDPGGNTEAFF,TGTGCCAGCAGCTCTGACCCCGGGGGGAACACTGAAGCTTTCTTT
TRBV5-1,TRBD1,.,TRBJ2-3,CASSSTGDLGTDTQYF,TGCGCCAGCAGCTCAACAGGGGATTTGGGCACAGATACGCAGTATTTT
TRBV19,TRBD2,.,TRBJ2-2,CASSMGGRDTGELFF,TGTGCCAGTAGTATGGGCGGGAGAGACACCGGGGAGCTGTTTTTT
TRBV5-4,TRBD2,.,TRBJ2-7,CASSSGITSATYEQYF,TGTGCCAGCAGCTCGGGAATAACTAGCGCGACCTACGAGCAGTACTTC
TRBV2,TRBD2,.,TRBJ2-2,CASSEAGTSRNTGELFF,TGTGCCAGCAGTGAAGCCGGGACTAGCAGAAACACCGGGGAGCTGTTTTTT
TRBV7-2,.,.,TRBJ2-3,CASSSGGRTVDTQYF,TGTGCCAGCAGTAGTGGGGGCCGTACAGTAGATACGCAGTATTTT
TRBV19,.,.,TRBJ1-2,CASSRTYGQGYTF,TGTGCCAGTAGCCGAACATACGGACAGGGCTACACCTTC
TRBV27,TRBD1,.,TRBJ1-3,CASSAGTGGLGNTIYF,TGTGCCAGCAGTGCCGGGACAGGGGGCCTTGGAAACACCATATATTTT
TRBV7-9,.,.,TRBJ1-5,CASSLGSHRQHF,TGTGCCAGCAGCTTAGGTAGCCATCGCCAGCATTTT
TRBV30,.,.,TRBJ1-1,CAGLLRNTEAFF,TGTGCCGGACTTTTAAGGAACACTGAAGCTTTCTTT
TRBV3-1/TRBV3-2,.,.,TRBJ1-1,CASSQGVGNTEAFF,TGTGCCAGCAGCCAGGGCGTGGGGAACACTGAAGCTTTCTTT
TRBV7-8,TRBD2,.,TRBJ2-3,CASSPALAGGADTQYF,TGTGCCAGCAGCCCGGCGCTAGCGGGAGGAGCAGATACGCAGTATTTT
TRBV6-1,TRBD2,once,TRBJ2-7,CASSEIRLAEVF,TGTGCCAGCAGTGAAATAAGGCTAGCGGAAGTTTTC
TRBV13,.,.,TRBJ2-3,CASSRLVGGDSTDTQYF,TGTGCCAGCAGCAGGCTTGTTGGAGGGGATTCGACAGATACGCAGTATTTT
TRBV7-2,TRBD1,.,TRBJ1-1,CASSRPRDRASTEAFF,TGTGCCAGCAGCCGGCCGCGTGACAGGGCAAGCACTGAAGCTTTCTTT
TRBV6-2/TRBV6-3,TRBD2,.,TRBJ2-1,CASSYSSGSPYNEQFF,TGTGCCAGCAGTTACTCTAGCGGGTCGCCTTACAATGAGCAGTTCTTC
TRBV19,TRBD1,.,TRBJ1-4,CASGAGGKLFF,TGTGCCAGTGGAGCAGGGGGGAAACTGTTTTTT
TRBV3-1/TRBV3-2,TRBD1,.,TRBJ1-2,CASSRQGAYGYTF,TGTGCCAGCAGCCGACAGGGAGCCTATGGCTACACCTTC
TRBV5-3,TRBD1,.,TRBJ1-4,CARSLGGGWEKLFF,TGTGCCAGAAGCTTGGGAGGGGGCTGGGAAAAACTGTTTTTT
TRBV28,TRBD1,.,TRBJ2-3,CASSSAGGEGMDTQYF,TGTGCCAGCAGTTCGGCAGGGGGCGAGGGCATGGATACGCAGTATTTT
TRBV15,.,.,TRBJ2-3,CATSRDGGTDTQYF,TGTGCCACCAGCAGAGATGGGGGGACAGATACGCAGTATTTT
TRBV5-1,TRBD1,.,TRBJ2-1,CASSLPWDSSNEQFF,TGCGCCAGCAGCTTGCCCTGGGACAGTTCCAATGAGCAGTTCTTC
TRBV7-9,TRBD2,few,TRBJ2-1,CASSLNRGGSYNEQFF,TGTGCCAGCAGCTTAAATCGGGGGGGTTCCTACAATGAGCAGTTCTTC
TRBV7-8,.,once,TRBJ1-5,CASSPAPDTNQPQHF,TGTGCCAGCAGCCCTGCCCCAGACACGAATCAGCCCCAGCATTTT
TRBV6-5,TRBD2,.,TRBJ2-3,CASSLLAGATDTQYF,TGTGCCAGCAGTTTACTAGCGGGGGCCACAGATACGCAGTATTTT
TRBV28,.,.,TRBJ1-5,CASRMRANPYNQPQHF,TGTGCCAGCAGAATGAGAGCCAACCCCTACAATCAGCCCCAGCATTTT
TRBV29-1,TRBD2,.,TRBJ2-1,CSVAGTSGSSYNEQFF,TGCAGCGTTGCAGGGACTAGCGGGAGCTCCTACAATGAGCAGTTCTTC
TRBV27,.,.,TRBJ2-5,CASSYGGTQYF,TGTGCCAGCAGTTACGGGGGGACCCAGTACTTC
TRBV6-6,TRBD1,.,TRBJ2-2,CASSPTGKTGANTGELFF,TGTGCCAGCAGTCCCACGGGAAAGACAGGGGCGAACACCGGGGAGCTGTTTTTT
TRBV6-4,TRBD1,.,TRBJ2-1,CASSGTGLGSYNEQFF,TGTGCCAGCAGTGGGACAGGGCTCGGCTCCTACAATGAGCAGTTCTTC
TRBV28,.,.,TRBJ2-7,CASSLTGFYEQYF,TGTGCCAGCAGTTTGACGGGGTTTTACGAGCAGTACTTC
TRBV12-5,.,.,TRBJ1-1,CASGLYQGGTEAFF,TGTGCTAGTGGTTTGTACCAGGGCGGCACTGAAGCTTTCTTT
TRBV6-6,.,once,TRBJ1-4,CASRTGGSNEKLFF,TGTGCCAGCAGAACCGGGGGTTCTAATGAAAAACTGTTTTTT
TRBV4-3,.,.,TRBJ2-7,CASSQEVGRTYEQYF,TGCGCCAGCAGCCAAGAGGTGGGGCGGACCTACGAGCAGTACTTC
TRBV20-1,TRBD1,.,TRBJ1-1,CSASRTGNTEAFF,TGCAGTGCTAGTAGGACAGGGAATACTGAAGCTTTCTTT
TRBV29-1,.,.,TRBJ2-7,CSVEVDSLAYEQYF,TGCAGCGTTGAAGTCGACAGTTTGGCCTACGAGCAGTACTTC
TRBV7-3,TRBD2,.,TRBJ2-1,CASSPGGLAGGYNEQFF,TGTGCCAGCAGCCCGGGGGGACTAGCGGGAGGGTACAATGAGCAGTTCTTC
TRBV28,TRBD2,.,TRBJ2-1,CASKGLAIYNEQFF,TGTGCCAGCAAGGGACTAGCGATATACAATGAGCAGTTCTTC
TRBV25-1,TRBD2,.,TRBJ2-3,CASSDLSGRASDTQYF,TGTGCCAGCAGTGACCTTAGCGGGAGGGCCTCAGATACGCAGTATTTT
TRBV7-9,TRBD1,once,TRBJ2-7,CASSPRQGAYEQYF,TGTGCCAGCAGCCCCCGGCAGGGGGCCTACGAGCAGTACTTC
TRBV6-5,.,.,TRBJ2-7,CASSYSVRPGSVEYF,TGTGCCAGCAGTTACTCGGTCCGTCCCGGGTCAGTCGAGTACTTC